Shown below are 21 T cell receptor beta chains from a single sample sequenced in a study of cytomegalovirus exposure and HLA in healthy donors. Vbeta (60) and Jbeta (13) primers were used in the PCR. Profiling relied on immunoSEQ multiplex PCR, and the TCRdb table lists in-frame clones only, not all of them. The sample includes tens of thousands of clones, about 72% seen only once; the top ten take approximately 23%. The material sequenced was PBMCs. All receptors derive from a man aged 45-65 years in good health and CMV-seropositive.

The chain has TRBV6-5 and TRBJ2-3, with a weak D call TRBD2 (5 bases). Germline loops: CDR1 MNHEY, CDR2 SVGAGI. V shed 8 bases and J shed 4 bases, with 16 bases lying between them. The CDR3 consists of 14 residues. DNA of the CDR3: TGTGCCAGCCAGAGAACCCGAGGGTCAGATACGCAGTATTTT. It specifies CASQRTRGSDTQYF.

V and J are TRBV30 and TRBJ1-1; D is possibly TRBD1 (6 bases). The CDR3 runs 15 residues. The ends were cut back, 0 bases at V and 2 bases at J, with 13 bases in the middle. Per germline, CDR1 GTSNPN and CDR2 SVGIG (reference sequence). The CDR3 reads CAWSVQTGRNTEAFF. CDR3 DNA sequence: TGTGCCTGGAGTGTACAAACAGGGAGAAACACTGAAGCTTTCTTT.

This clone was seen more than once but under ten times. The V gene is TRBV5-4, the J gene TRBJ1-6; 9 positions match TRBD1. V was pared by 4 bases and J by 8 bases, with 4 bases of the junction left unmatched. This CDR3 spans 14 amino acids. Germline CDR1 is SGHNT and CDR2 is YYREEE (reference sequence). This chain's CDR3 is CASSTGQGDSPLHF. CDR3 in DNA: TGTGCCAGCAGCACGGGACAGGGAGATTCACCCCTCCACTTT.

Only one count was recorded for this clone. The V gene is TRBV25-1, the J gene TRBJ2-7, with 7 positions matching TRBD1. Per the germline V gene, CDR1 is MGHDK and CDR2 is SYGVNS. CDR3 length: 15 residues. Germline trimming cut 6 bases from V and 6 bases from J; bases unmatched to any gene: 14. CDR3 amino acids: CASRATDRDLCEQYF. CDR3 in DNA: TGTGCCAGCAGGGCCACAGACAGGGATCTCTGCGAGCAGTACTTC.

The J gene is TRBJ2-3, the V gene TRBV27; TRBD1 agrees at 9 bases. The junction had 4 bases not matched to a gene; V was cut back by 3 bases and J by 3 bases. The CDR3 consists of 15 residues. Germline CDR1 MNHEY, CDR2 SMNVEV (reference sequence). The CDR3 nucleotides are TGTGCCAGCAGTTTCGTCGGACAGGGGACAGATACGCAGTATTTT. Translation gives CASSFVGQGTDTQYF.

CDR3 DNA: TGTGCCAGCAGTGAACGAGCAGGGAAAGAGACCCAGTACTTC. This encodes CASSERAGKETQYF. The chain links TRBV2 to TRBJ2-5; D is possibly TRBD1 (5 bases). Trimming removed 2 bases from V and 3 bases from J, with 10 bases in between. CDR3 length: 14 amino acids. CDR1 is SNHLY and CDR2 is FYNNEI in the germline V gene.

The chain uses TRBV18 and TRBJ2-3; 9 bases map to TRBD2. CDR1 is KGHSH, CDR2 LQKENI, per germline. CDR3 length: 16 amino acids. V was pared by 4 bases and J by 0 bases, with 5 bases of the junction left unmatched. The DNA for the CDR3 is TGTGCCAGCTCACGGTCTAGCGGGACTAGCACAGATACGCAGTATTTT. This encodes CASSRSSGTSTDTQYF.

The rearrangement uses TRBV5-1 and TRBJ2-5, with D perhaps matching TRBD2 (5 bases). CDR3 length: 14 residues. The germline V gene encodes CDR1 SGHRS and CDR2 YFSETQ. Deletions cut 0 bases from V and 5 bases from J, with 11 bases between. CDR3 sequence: CASSLALAGETQYF. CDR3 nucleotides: TGCGCCAGCAGCTTGGCTCTAGCTGGCGAGACCCAGTACTTC.

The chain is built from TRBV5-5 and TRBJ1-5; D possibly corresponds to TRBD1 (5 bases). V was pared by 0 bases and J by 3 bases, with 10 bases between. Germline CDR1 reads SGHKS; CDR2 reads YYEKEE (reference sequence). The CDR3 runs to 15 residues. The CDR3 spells CASSLGGVPNQPQHF. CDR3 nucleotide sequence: TGTGCCAGCAGCTTGGGGGGGGTTCCCAATCAGCCCCAGCATTTT.

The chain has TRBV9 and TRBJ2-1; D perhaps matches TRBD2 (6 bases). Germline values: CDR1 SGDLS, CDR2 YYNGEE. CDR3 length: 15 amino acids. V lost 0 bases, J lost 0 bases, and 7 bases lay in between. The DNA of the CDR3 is TGTGCCAGCAGCGTAGGCGGGACCTCCTACAATGAGCAGTTCTTC. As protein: CASSVGGTSYNEQFF.

This CDR3 reads CASSGTDNEKLFF. DNA for the CDR3: TGTGCCAGCTCTGGGACAGATAATGAAAAACTGTTTTTT. The chain has TRBV18 and TRBJ1-4; TRBD1 matches at 7 bases. The CDR3 runs to 13 residues. CDR1 is KGHSH, CDR2 LQKENI, per germline. V was pared by 6 bases and J by 4 bases, with 2 bases of the junction left unmatched. The whole variable domain, filled in from reference TRBV18 and TRBJ1-4, reads NAGVMQNPRHLVRRRGQEARLRCSPMKGHSHVYWYRQLPEEGLKFMVYLQKENIIDESGMPKERFSAEFPKEGPSILRIQQVVRGDSAAYFCASSGTDNEKLFFGSGTQLSVL.

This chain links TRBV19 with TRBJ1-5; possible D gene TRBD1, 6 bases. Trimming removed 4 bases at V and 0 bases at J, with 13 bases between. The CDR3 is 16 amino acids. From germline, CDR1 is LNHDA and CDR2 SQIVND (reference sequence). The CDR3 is CASSTRQANSNQPQHF. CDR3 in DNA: TGTGCCAGTAGTACTCGACAGGCCAATAGCAATCAGCCCCAGCATTTT.

CDR3 in amino acids: CASSLRQQGANYEQYF. CDR3 nucleotide sequence: TGTGCCAGCAGCTTACGGCAACAGGGGGCTAACTACGAGCAGTACTTC. J is TRBJ2-7 and V is TRBV11-2; 9 nucleotides align to TRBD1. The CDR3 consists of 16 residues. V lost 2 bases to trimming and J lost 3 bases; unmatched junction nucleotides: 8. Germline CDR1 SGHAT, CDR2 FQNNGV.

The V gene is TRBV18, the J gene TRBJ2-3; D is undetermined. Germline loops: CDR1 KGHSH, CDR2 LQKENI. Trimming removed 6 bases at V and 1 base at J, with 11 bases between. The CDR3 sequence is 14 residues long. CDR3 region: CASSYLEGTDTQYF. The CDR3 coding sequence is TGTGCCAGCTCCTACCTTGAAGGCACAGATACGCAGTATTTT.

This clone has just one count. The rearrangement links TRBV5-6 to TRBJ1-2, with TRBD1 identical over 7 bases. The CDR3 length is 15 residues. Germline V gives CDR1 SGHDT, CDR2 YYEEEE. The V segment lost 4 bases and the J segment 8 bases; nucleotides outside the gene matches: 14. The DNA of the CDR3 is TGTGCCAGCAGCCTGATAAGACAGGGAGCCAGCGGCTACACCTTC. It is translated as CASSLIRQGASGYTF.

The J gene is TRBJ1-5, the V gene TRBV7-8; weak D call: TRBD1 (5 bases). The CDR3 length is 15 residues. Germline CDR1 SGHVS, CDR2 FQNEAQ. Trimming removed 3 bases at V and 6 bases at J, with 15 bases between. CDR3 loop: CASSFLAGGSQPQHF. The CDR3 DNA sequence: TGTGCCAGCAGCTTCCTCGCGGGGGGGAGTCAGCCCCAGCATTTT. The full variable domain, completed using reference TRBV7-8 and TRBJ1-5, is GAGVSQSPRYKVAKRGQDVALRCDPISGHVSLFWYQQALGQGPEFLTYFQNEAQLDKSGLPSDRFFAERPEGSVSTLKIQRTQQEDSAVYLCASSFLAGGSQPQHFGDGTRLSIL.

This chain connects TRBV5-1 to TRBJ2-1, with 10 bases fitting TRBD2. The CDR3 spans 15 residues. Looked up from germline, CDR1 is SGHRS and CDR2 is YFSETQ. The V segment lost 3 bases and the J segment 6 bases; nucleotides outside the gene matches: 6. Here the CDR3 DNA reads TGCGCCAGCAGCTCGGGGACTAGCGCGCGCAATGAGCAGTTCTTC. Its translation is CASSSGTSARNEQFF.

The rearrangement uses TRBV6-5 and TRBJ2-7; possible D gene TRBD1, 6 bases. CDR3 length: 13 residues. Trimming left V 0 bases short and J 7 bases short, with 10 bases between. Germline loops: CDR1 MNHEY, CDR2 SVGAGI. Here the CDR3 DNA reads TGTGCCAGCAGTTACTCGGGCAGGGGAGAGCAGTACTTC. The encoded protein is CASSYSGRGEQYF.

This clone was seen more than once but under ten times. The CDR3 here is CASSRVQGQAFF. The DNA for the CDR3 is TGCGCCAGCAGCCGGGTCCAGGGCCAGGCTTTCTTT. The chain carries TRBV4-3 and TRBJ1-1, with D tentatively TRBD1 (5 bases). The CDR3 runs 12 residues. Germline V gene lookup returns CDR1 LGHNA and CDR2 YSLEER. Trimming cost V 4 bases and J 11 bases, with 14 bases left between them.

In DNA, the CDR3 is TGTGCCAGCAGCTTTAGGGGCCATCCAGGCCAAAGGGGGGAGCAGTTCTTC. Protein product: CASSFRGHPGQRGEQFF. This sequence joins TRBV5-6 and TRBJ2-1; D is perhaps TRBD1 (6 bases). CDR1 and CDR2 (germline): SGHDT, YYEEEE. The CDR3 has 17 amino acids. V shed 2 bases and J shed 10 bases, with 25 bases lying between them.

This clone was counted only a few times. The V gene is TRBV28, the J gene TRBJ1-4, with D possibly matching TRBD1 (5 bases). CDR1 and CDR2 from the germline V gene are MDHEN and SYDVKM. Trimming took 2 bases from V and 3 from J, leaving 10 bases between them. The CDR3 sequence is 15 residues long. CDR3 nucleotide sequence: TGTGCCAGCAGTTTACTGGGGCCCTCTAATGAAAAACTGTTTTTT. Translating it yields CASSLLGPSNEKLFF.